This paragraph covers one TCR beta chain sequence. Antigen unknown. This entry comes from a study of cytomegalovirus exposure and HLA in healthy donors. Study observations and caveats: Indistinguishability led to the exclusion of some V segments, TRBV6-2 and TRBV6-3 included. In a later analysis, parvovirus B19, influenza, CMV and Epstein-Barr virus appeared linked to several top co-occurrence clusters.

The CDR3 is 14 amino acids. Trimming removed 6 bases from V and 2 bases from J, with 14 bases in between. Germline-derived CDR1 and CDR2 are MNHEY and SVGAGI. PCR employed 60 Vbeta and 13 Jbeta primers. The repertoire was sequenced with immunoSEQ multiplex PCR; TCRdb's copy has only in-frame clones and lacks some. The profile shows tens of thousands of clones, 80% of them singletons. The specimen sequenced was PBMCs. The rearrangement uses TRBV6-5 and TRBJ2-7, with a possible D match to TRBD2 (6 bases). The source is a male donor in good health and CMV-seronegative. The CDR3 DNA is TGTGCCAGCAGCATACTAGCAGGCCCCTACGAGCAGTACTTC. Amino acid sequence: CASSILAGPYEQYF.